The subject of this entry is one T cell receptor beta chain. Its antigen remains unidentified. No base qualities exist here, and no much larger clone lies one base off it. Reading the germline V gene (reference sequence) gives CDR1 SEHNR and CDR2 FQNEAQ. After removal of 5 bases from V and 3 bases from J, the junction retains 7 bases not matched to a gene. Including the terminal cysteine and phenylalanine, the CDR3 comprises 15 residues. Left in the record is the CDR3 DNA by itself, 45 bases read in frame from the first base. This sample is part of a study of blood T cell repertoires in COVID-19 (dated by TCRdb to about 2020). Context from the whole study: The collaborator samples originated in the United States, Italy and Spain and spanned the acute and convalescent phases of COVID-19. The material from the prospective study consisted of cDNA or gDNA derived from T cells, B-cell-depleted T cells, or PBMCs. Subjects who had been exposed to COVID-19, were actively infected with it, or had recovered from it provided the deeply sampled blood TCRbeta repertoires that made up the dataset. The repertoires were released in a freely available public database meant as a resource for research on the immune response to SARS-CoV-2. Samples were obtained from the ongoing ImmuneRACE study (first 160 participants) and from about 1,300 subjects provided by 6 global collaborators. Nearly every sample came with metadata listing a de-identified subject ID, COVID-19 status, age in years and sex. Where available, HLA class I and class II types were obtained from metadata supplied by the sample provider rather than from assay-based typing. Broad study findings and their caveats: The amount of clinical and demographic metadata varied by source and participant and was provided uncurated.

The immunoSEQ Assay, a bias-controlled multiplex PCR, was used to amplify TCRbeta CDR3 regions from genomic DNA. As for how the authors treated the data: The number of nucleated cells in each sample was estimated by amplification of reference gene primers within the assay. To quantify the absolute abundance of each unique TCRbeta CDR3 rearrangement, sequence reads were collapsed and filtered. Productive Simpson clonality was computed per sample as the square root of Simpson's diversity index over productive rearrangements. TCRdb re-hosts the immuneACCESS table, in-frame sequences only. Its copies lack some clones; in the studies checked, an unresolved V gene accounts for under half of them, and the cause for the rest is not known. Clonal size and the V and J genes are those of that table, whereas D and trimming came from the DNA. The sample table records some 200,000 clones; 80% to 85% of these occur just once. The top ten clonotypes cover 5.2% of the sample.

One collaborating source in Seattle enrolled patients during active infection and followed them longitudinally through the course of disease. Whole blood was collected in K2EDTA tubes by collaborating institutions according to the institutions' own protocols. Collaborator samples were shipped for TCRbeta analysis as frozen whole blood, isolated PBMCs, or DNA extracted from either sample type. The specimen was peripheral blood. The chain uses TRBV7-9 and TRBJ1-1; 9 middle bases align to TRBD1. The source is a woman in her 70s with COVID-19, enrolled during active disease. The DNA sequence is TGTGCCAGCAGCCCCGACAGGGGGGGATACACTGAAGCTTTCTTT. It specifies CASSPDRGGYTEAFF. The reference TRBV7-9 and TRBJ1-1 proteins fill in what lies around the CDR3, so the full variable domain reads DTGVSQNPRHKITKRGQNVTFRCDPISEHNRLYWYRQTLGQGPEFLTYFQNEAQLEKSRLLSDRFSAERPKGSFSTLEIQRTEQGDSAMYLCASSPDRGGYTEAFFGQGTRLTVV.